The rows below give T cell receptor beta chains drawn from one sample of a study of blood T cell repertoires in COVID-19. Libraries were prepared by immunoSEQ multiplex PCR; TCRdb keeps only in-frame clonotypes and omits some of them. The table shows 45,000 to 55,000 clones, with 70% to 90% occurring only once. Sequenced: peripheral blood. These receptors all stem from a man at least 80 years old with acute or convalescent COVID-19. Each CDR3 is given with its conserved first and last residue.

V gene	J gene	CDR3 protein
TRBV4-1	TRBJ1-5	CASSHLGQPQHF
TRBV6-5	TRBJ1-2	CASRKRDRAYGYTF
TRBV19	TRBJ1-3	CASSIPGRIGNTIYF
TRBV5-1	TRBJ1-5	CASSLGQGSQPQHF
TRBV6-2/TRBV6-3	TRBJ2-1	CASSLRDRVGDEQFF
TRBV29-1	TRBJ2-3	CSGGELTDTQYF
TRBV6-6	TRBJ1-5	CASSHPDSPQRNQPQHF
TRBV19	TRBJ1-2	CASKGGLYGYTF
TRBV30	TRBJ1-2	CAWSVGTGWSSGYTF
TRBV7-2	TRBJ2-3	CASSPRGTDTQYF
TRBV4-2	TRBJ2-2	CASSLDRGRGTGELFF
TRBV7-9	TRBJ2-1	CASSLEAGPNEQFF
TRBV5-5	TRBJ1-1	CASSLDRGIAFF
TRBV3-1/TRBV3-2	TRBJ1-5	CASSHSQQGGHQPQHF
TRBV7-2	TRBJ2-5	CASTPLGTHQETQYF
TRBV5-1	TRBJ2-7	CASSLDRWLSYEQYF
TRBV24-1	TRBJ1-2	CATSRTGGSYGYTF
TRBV7-2	TRBJ1-6	CASSQTWGRGWDNSPLHF
TRBV10-3	TRBJ2-3	CAISGTELTDTQYF
TRBV11-2	TRBJ2-3	CASSLLSGGDTQYF
TRBV21-1	TRBJ1-1	CASSKPGLNTEAFF
TRBV19	TRBJ1-5	CASSIDQDREENQPQHF
TRBV9	TRBJ1-1	CASSVGLREVDTEAFF
TRBV18	TRBJ2-1	CASSPPVSPGDEQFF
TRBV7-2	TRBJ1-6	CASRRGGAYNSPLHF
TRBV9	TRBJ1-2	CASSDARAPSGYTF
TRBV6-2/TRBV6-3	TRBJ2-3	CASSYFRGSADTQYF
TRBV6-1	TRBJ1-1	CASSEGSRRGEAFF
TRBV18	TRBJ2-1	CASSGAVWVHEQFF
TRBV7-2	TRBJ1-1	CASSLILGGPTEAFF
TRBV5-1	TRBJ1-2	CASSLTTGQGAGGYTF
TRBV4-2	TRBJ2-2	CASSPGLAGVEAGELFF
TRBV4-1	TRBJ1-2	CASSQGGGGDGSYGYTF
TRBV18	TRBJ1-2	CASSPEEGAAYGYTF
TRBV28	TRBJ2-4	CASSLWTSGGVDIQYF
TRBV10-2	TRBJ1-1	CASRRQGEGWTEAFF